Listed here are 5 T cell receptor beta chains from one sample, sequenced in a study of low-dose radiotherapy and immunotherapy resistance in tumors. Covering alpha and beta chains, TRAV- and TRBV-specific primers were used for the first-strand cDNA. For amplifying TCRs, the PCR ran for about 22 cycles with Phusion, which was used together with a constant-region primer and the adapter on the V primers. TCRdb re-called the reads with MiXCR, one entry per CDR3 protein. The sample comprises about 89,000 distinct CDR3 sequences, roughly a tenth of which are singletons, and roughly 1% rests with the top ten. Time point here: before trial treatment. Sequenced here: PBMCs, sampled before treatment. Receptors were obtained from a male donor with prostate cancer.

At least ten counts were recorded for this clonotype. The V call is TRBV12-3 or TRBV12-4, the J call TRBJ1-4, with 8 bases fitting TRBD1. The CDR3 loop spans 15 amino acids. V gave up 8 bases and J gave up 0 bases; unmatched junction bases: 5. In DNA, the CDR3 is TGTGCCAGCCGGTCGACAGGGGCAACTAATGAAAAACTGTTTTTT. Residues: CASRSTGATNEKLFF.

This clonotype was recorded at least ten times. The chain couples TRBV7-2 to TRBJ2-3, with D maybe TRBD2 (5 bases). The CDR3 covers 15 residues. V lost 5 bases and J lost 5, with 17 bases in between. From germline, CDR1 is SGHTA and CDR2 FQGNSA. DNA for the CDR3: TGTGCCAGCAGCCTGGACTTCGAGGGAAGAGATACGCAGTATTTT. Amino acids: CASSLDFEGRDTQYF.

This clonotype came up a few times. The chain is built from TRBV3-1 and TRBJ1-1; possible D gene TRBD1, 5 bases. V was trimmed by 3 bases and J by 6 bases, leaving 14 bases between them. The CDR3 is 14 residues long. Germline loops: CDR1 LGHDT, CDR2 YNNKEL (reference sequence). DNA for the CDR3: TGTGCCAGCAGCCAGATGGAGGGGCAAGCTGAAGCTTTCTTT. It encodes CASSQMEGQAEAFF.

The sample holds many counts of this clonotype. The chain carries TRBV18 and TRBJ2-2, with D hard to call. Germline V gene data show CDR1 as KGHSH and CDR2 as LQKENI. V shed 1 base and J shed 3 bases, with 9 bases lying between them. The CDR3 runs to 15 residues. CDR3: CASSPRIGDTGELFF. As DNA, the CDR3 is TGTGCCAGCTCACCACGGATCGGTGACACCGGGGAGCTGTTTTTT.

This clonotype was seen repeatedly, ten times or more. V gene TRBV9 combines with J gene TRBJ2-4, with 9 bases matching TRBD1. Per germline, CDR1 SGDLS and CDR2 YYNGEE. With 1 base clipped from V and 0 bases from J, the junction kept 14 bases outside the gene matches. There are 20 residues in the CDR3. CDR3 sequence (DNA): TGTGCCAGCAGCGTAAATCACTACCTACCGGGACAGGGAGCCAAAAACATTCAGTACTTC. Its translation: CASSVNHYLPGQGAKNIQYF.